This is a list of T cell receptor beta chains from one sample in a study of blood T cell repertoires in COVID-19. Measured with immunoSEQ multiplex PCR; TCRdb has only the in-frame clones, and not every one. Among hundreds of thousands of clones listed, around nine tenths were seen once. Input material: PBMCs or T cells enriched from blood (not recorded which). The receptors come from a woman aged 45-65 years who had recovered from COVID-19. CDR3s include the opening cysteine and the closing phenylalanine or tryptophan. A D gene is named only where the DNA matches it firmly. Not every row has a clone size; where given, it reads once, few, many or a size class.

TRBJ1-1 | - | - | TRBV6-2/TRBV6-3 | CASSYSQGPTEAFF | TGTGCCAGCAGTTACTCCCAGGGGCCCACTGAAGCTTTCTTT
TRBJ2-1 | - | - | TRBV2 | CASRTQGDEQFF | TGTGCCAGTAGAACGCAGGGCGATGAGCAGTTCTTC
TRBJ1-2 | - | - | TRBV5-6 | CASSLLSSGEYGYTF | TGTGCCAGCAGCTTGCTTTCGTCGGGGGAGTATGGCTACACCTTC
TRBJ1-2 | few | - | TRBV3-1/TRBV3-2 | CASSHGREYTF | TGTGCCAGCAGCCATGGCCGGGAGTACACCTTC
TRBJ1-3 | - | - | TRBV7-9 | CASSLGRVAGNTIYF | TGTGCCAGCAGCTTAGGCAGGGTGGCTGGAAACACCATATATTTT
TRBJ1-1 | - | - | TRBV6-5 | CASIGHANTEAFF | TGTGCCAGCATCGGACATGCGAACACTGAAGCTTTCTTT
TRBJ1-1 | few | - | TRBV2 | CASRGGLVAFF | TGTGCCAGCCGCGGGGGTCTGGTTGCTTTCTTT
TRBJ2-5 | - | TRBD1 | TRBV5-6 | CASSPDRGRGETQYF | TGTGCCAGCAGCCCGGACAGGGGGCGCGGAGAGACCCAGTACTTC
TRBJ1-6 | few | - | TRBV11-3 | CASSENRNNSPLHF | TGTGCCAGCAGCGAGAACAGGAATAATTCACCCCTCCACTTT
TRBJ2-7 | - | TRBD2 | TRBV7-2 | CASSLVPSGISEQYF | TGTGCCAGCAGCTTAGTCCCTAGCGGGATAAGCGAGCAGTACTTC
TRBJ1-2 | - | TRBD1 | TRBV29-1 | CSVDNGDREGGYTF | TGCAGCGTTGATAACGGGGACAGGGAGGGTGGCTACACCTTC
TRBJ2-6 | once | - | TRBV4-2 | CASSPTYSTRVIFAGANVLTF | TGTGCCAGCAGCCCCACCTACTCCACCAGGGTCATCTTTGCTGGGGCCAACGTCCTGACTTTC
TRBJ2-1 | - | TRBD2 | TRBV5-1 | CASTELAGEGYNEQFF | TGCGCCAGCACGGAACTAGCGGGAGAGGGGTACAATGAGCAGTTCTTC
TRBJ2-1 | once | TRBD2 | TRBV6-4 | CASSTGGPSNEQFF | TGTGCCAGCAGCACGGGGGGGCCCTCCAATGAGCAGTTCTTC
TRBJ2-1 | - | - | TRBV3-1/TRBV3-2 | CASSQGTKQFF | TGTGCCAGCAGCCAAGGGACTAAGCAGTTCTTC
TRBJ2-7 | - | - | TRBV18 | CASSHGQPPTYEQYF | TGTGCCAGCTCTCATGGACAGCCACCGACCTACGAGCAGTACTTC
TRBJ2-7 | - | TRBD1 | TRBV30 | CAWRPIGTGGTYEQYF | TGTGCCTGGAGGCCCATAGGGACAGGGGGAACCTACGAGCAGTACTTC
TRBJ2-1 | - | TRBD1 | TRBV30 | CAWSTTGTAVYNEQFF | TGTGCCTGGAGTACAACCGGGACAGCGGTATACAATGAGCAGTTCTTC
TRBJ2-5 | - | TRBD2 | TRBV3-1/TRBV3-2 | CASSPLEGREYQETQYF | TGTGCCAGCAGCCCCCTCGAGGGGCGGGAGTACCAAGAGACCCAGTACTTC
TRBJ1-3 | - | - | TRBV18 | CASSPLGQFGNTIYF | TGTGCCAGCTCACCACTCGGACAGTTTGGAAACACCATATATTTT
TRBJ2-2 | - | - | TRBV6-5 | CASSRWTGELFF | TGTGCCAGCAGTCGGTGGACCGGGGAGCTGTTTTTT
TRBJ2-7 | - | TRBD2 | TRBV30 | CAWSTGGSAEQYF | TGTGCCTGGAGTACCGGCGGGAGTGCGGAGCAGTACTTC
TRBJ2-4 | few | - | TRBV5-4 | CASSRLEGTNIQYF | TGTGCCAGCAGCCGGTTAGAGGGAACGAACATTCAGTACTTC
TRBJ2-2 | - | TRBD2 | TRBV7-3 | CASSLTRAGVRTGELFF | TGTGCCAGCAGCTTAACCCGAGCGGGAGTAAGGACCGGGGAGCTGTTTTTT
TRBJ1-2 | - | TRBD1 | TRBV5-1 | CASSLQGPKYGYTF | TGCGCCAGCAGCTTACAGGGGCCCAAGTATGGCTACACCTTC
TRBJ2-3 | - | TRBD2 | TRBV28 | CASSRTSFTDTQYF | TGTGCCAGCAGCCGGACTAGTTTCACAGATACGCAGTATTTT
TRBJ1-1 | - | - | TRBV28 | CASRTGLNTEAFF | TGTGCCAGCAGGACAGGTTTGAACACTGAAGCTTTCTTT
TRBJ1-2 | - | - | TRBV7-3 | CASSLLGGTGGYTF | TGTGCCAGCAGCTTATTAGGGGGAACGGGTGGCTACACCTTC
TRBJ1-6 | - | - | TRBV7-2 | CASSSQPGVNSPLHF | TGTGCCAGCAGCTCCCAACCCGGGGTCAATTCACCCCTCCACTTT
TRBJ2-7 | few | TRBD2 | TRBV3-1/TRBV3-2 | CASSPRSGGSYEQYF | TGTGCCAGCAGCCCCCGCTCGGGGGGTTCGTACGAGCAGTACTTC
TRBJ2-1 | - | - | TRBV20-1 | CSASVYSSYNEQFF | TGCAGTGCTAGTGTCTATTCTTCCTACAATGAGCAGTTCTTC